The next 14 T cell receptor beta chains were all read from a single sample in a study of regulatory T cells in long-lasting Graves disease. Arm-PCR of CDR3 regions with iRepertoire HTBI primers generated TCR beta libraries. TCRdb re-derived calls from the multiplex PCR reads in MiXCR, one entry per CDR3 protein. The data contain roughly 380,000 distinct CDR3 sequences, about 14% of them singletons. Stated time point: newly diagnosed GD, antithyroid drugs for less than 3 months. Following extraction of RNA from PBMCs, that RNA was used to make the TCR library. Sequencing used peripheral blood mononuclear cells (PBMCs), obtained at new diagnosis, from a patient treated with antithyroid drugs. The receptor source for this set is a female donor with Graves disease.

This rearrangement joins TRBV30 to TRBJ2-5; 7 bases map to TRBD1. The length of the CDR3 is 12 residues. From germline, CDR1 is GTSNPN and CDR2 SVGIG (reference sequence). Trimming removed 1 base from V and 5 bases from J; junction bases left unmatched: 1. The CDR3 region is CAWSAGGETQYF. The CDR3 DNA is TGTGCCTGGAGTGCAGGGGGTGAGACCCAGTACTTC.

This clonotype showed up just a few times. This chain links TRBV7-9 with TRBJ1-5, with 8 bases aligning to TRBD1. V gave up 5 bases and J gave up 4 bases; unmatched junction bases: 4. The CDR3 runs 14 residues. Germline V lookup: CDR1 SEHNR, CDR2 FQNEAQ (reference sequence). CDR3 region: CASSPWTGNQPQHF. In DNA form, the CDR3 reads TGTGCCAGCAGCCCTTGGACAGGGAATCAGCCCCAGCATTTT.

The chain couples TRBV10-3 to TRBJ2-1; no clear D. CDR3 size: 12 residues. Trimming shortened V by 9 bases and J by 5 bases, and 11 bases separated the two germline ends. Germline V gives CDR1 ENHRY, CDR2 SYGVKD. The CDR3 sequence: CAIRENDNEQFF. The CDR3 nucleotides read TGTGCCATAAGGGAAAATGACAATGAGCAGTTCTTC.

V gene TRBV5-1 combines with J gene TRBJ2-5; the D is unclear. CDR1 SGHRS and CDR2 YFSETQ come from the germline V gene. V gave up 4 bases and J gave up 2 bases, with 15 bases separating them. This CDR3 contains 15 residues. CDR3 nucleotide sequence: TGCGCCAGCAGCACACCCCGTACGGTTCAAGAGACCCAGTACTTC. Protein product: CASSTPRTVQETQYF.

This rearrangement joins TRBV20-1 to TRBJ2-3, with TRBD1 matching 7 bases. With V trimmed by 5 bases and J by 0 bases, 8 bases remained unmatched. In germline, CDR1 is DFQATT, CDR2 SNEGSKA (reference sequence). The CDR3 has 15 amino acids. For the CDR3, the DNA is TGCAGTGCTCCGGACAGGCCAACTAGCACAGATACGCAGTATTTT. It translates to CSAPDRPTSTDTQYF.

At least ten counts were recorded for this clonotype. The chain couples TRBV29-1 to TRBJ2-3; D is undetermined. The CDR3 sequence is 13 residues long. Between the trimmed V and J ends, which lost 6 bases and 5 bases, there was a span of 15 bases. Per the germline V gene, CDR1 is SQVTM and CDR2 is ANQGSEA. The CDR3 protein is CSVQSHTEDTQYF. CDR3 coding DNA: TGCAGCGTCCAGTCTCATACCGAAGATACGCAGTATTTT.

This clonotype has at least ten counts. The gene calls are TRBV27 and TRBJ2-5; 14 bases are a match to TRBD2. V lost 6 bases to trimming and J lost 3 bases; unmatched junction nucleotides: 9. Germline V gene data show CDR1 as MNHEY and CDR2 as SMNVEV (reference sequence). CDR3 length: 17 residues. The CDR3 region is CASSSIGTSGGKETQYF. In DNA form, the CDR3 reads TGTGCCAGCAGCTCAATCGGGACTAGCGGGGGAAAAGAGACCCAGTACTTC.

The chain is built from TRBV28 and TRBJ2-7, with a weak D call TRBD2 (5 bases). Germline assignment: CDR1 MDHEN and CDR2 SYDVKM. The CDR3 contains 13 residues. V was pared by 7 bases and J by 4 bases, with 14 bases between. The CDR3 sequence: CASNPRVTYEQYF. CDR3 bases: TGTGCCAGCAATCCGCGGGTCACGTACGAGCAGTACTTC.

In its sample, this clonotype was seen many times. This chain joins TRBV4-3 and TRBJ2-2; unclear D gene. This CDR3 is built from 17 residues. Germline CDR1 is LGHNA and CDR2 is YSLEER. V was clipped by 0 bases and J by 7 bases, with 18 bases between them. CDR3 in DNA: TGCGCCAGCAGCCAAGAGGGTCATGCTAGACCTGTCGGGGAGCTGTTTTTT. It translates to CASSQEGHARPVGELFF.

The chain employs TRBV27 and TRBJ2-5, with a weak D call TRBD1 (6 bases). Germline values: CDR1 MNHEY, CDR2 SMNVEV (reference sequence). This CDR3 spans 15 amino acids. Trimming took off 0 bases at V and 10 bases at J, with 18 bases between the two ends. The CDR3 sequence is CASSLSSAGGAYQYF. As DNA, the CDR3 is TGTGCCAGCAGTTTATCATCTGCTGGGGGCGCCTACCAGTACTTC.

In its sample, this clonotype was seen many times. This chain's CDR3 is CAITPTGQSRRVGGYTF. DNA for the CDR3: TGTGCCATCACCCCGACCGGGCAGTCTAGAAGGGTCGGTGGCTACACCTTC. This chain uses TRBV7-9 with TRBJ1-2; D gene unclear. Deletions cut 10 bases from V and 7 bases from J, with 31 bases between. Germline V gene sequence: CDR1 SEHNR, CDR2 FQNEAQ (reference sequence). CDR3 length: 17 amino acids.

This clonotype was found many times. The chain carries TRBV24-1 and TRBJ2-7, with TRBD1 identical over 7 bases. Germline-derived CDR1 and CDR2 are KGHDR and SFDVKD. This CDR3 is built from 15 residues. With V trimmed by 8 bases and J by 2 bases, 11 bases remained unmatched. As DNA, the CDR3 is TGTGCCACCAACCAAAGAGGGGGCAGGACCTACGAGCAGTACTTC. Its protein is CATNQRGGRTYEQYF.

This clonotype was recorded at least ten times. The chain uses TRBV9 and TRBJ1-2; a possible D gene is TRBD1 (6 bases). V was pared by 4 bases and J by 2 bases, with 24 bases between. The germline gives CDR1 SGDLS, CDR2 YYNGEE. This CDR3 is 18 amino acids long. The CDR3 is CASSSTLSGAEGNYGYTF. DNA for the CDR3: TGTGCCAGCAGCTCGACTCTCTCGGGGGCGGAAGGAAACTATGGCTACACCTTC.

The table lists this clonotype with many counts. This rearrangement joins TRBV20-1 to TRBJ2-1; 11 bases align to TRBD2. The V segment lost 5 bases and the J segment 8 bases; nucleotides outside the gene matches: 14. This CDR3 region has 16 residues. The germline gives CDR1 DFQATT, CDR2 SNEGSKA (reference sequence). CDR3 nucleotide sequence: TGCAGTGCTGATGGCAGACTAGCGGGGCCTAGAGATGAGCAGTTCTTC. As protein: CSADGRLAGPRDEQFF.